The 6 T cell receptor beta chains reported below all come from one sample, sequenced in a study of cytomegalovirus exposure and HLA in healthy donors. The PCR ran on 60 Vbeta and 13 Jbeta primers. TCRdb's copy holds only in-frame clones and misses some; the assay was immunoSEQ multiplex PCR. This sample has 310,000 or so clones, with approximately 90% found just once. Sequencing was carried out using PBMCs. The receptors derive from a woman under 30 in good health and CMV-seronegative.

This clone was found once. The chain uses TRBV9 and TRBJ2-1; D is possibly TRBD2 (6 bases). Germline CDR1 is SGDLS and CDR2 is YYNGEE. Trimming stripped 0 bases from V and 6 bases from J, with 13 bases between. The length of the CDR3 is 15 residues. The CDR3 region has the DNA TGTGCCAGCAGCGTAGGGAGGGAACTCCGCAATGAGCAGTTCTTC. It codes for CASSVGRELRNEQFF.

The CDR3 nucleotides are TGTGCCAGCAGCTTGCCGCCATACAGGGGTGGGGAGACCCAGTACTTC. Its protein is CASSLPPYRGGETQYF. The chain uses TRBV5-6 and TRBJ2-5; 7 bases align to TRBD1. Germline CDR1 SGHDT, CDR2 YYEEEE. The CDR3 has 16 amino acids. The J segment lost 5 bases and the V segment lost 1 base, leaving 11 bases of the junction unmatched.

The V and J genes are TRBV6-4 and TRBJ1-1; 7 nucleotides match TRBD1. Germline values: CDR1 MRHNA, CDR2 SNTAGT. After removal of 6 bases from V and 6 bases from J, the junction contained 7 bases not matched to a gene. The CDR3 extends over 13 amino acids. The CDR3 DNA sequence: TGTGCCAGCAGGGAGACAGGGTTTTCTGAAGCTTTCTTT. It is translated as CASRETGFSEAFF.

This rearrangement joins TRBV29-1 to TRBJ2-3, with 10 bases lining up with TRBD2. This CDR3 has 15 residues. J gave up 2 bases and V 5 bases, and 7 bases lay outside the gene matches. In germline, CDR1 is SQVTM, CDR2 ANQGSEA. CDR3 sequence: CSVRGSGGDTDTQYF. The CDR3 bases are TGCAGCGTTAGGGGAAGCGGGGGGGACACAGATACGCAGTATTTT.

The CDR3 spells CASGLPPVTQYF. The CDR3 bases are TGTGCTAGTGGTTTGCCTCCGGTTACCCAGTACTTC. This chain uses TRBV12-5 with TRBJ2-5; D unclear. Deletions cut 2 bases from V and 8 bases from J, with 9 bases between. CDR1 and CDR2 from the germline V gene are LGHNT and FRNRAP. CDR3 length equals 12 residues.

The rearrangement links TRBV5-4 to TRBJ2-3; 13 nucleotides align to TRBD2. Germline V CDR1 and CDR2: SGHNT, YYREEE (reference sequence). This CDR3 region has 17 residues. Losses at the gene ends were 5 bases for V and 2 bases for J; bases not matched to a gene: 8. CDR3 sequence reads: CASSSGLAGQNTDTQYF. The CDR3 bases are TGTGCCAGCAGTTCGGGACTAGCGGGACAAAACACAGATACGCAGTATTTT.